This paragraph reports one T cell receptor (beta chain). These data belong to a study of shared T cell receptors in the human thymus. Germline CDR1 and CDR2: MDHEN and SYDVKM. The trim removed 4 bases at V and 5 bases at J, leaving 9 bases unmatched. This CDR3 region has 16 residues. Produced via immunoSEQ multiplex PCR; TCRdb's table is partial and in-frame only. The sample carries 500,000 to 750,000 clones, roughly 88% recorded once. These data were also filed under a second study, of human thymus T cells. This second report adds: Healthy Finnish infants undergoing corrective surgery for congenital heart defects were the donors. Thymic material originated from resections removed in the course of corrective heart surgery. Repertoires sampled from thymus and blood appeared biased in V and J gene usage. The related literature has documented a marked overlap of thymic repertoires among unrelated individuals.

The chain combines TRBV28 with TRBJ1-1; 11 nucleotides align to TRBD1. The sequence was collected from a boy under two years old with a congenital heart defect. The sequenced sample consisted of thymocytes. CDR3 in DNA: TGTGCCAGCAGTTGGAGGACAGGGGGCCGTATGACTGAAGCTTTCTTT. It encodes CASSWRTGGRMTEAFF.